One and the same sample provided the 24 T cell receptor beta chains below, sequenced in a study of blood T cell repertoires in COVID-19. Profiling relied on immunoSEQ multiplex PCR, and the TCRdb table lists in-frame clones only, not all of them. Of more than 140,000 clones in the sample, more than 65% were seen once. Sequencing was done on a sample of peripheral blood. Receptors were obtained from a woman between 50 and 59 years old in a cohort sampled during active or convalescent COVID-19.

This clone appeared a few times. This chain uses TRBV5-5 with TRBJ2-4; TRBD1 matches at 7 bases. Trimming cost V 4 bases and J 9 bases; bases outside gene matches: 13. CDR3 length equals 15 residues. CDR1 and CDR2 from the germline V gene are SGHKS and YYEKEE (reference sequence). The CDR3 DNA reads TGTGCCAGCAGCGCCACGGGACAGCCGTCGGGCATTCAGTACTTC. It translates to CASSATGQPSGIQYF.

This clone was detected only once. The chain employs TRBV4-1 and TRBJ1-6, with D perhaps matching TRBD1 (6 bases). CDR1 is MGHRA and CDR2 is YSYEKL in the germline V gene. The V end lost 4 bases, the J end lost 9 bases, and 16 bases lay between the germline ends. The CDR3 contains 15 residues. The CDR3 nucleotides are TGCGCCAGCAGCCGCCAACCAGGGGATGCTTCACCCCTCCACTTT. Its protein is CASSRQPGDASPLHF.

The chain joins TRBV4-3 to TRBJ2-3; perhaps TRBD1 as D (5 bases). V was trimmed by 5 bases and J by 4 bases, leaving 10 bases between them. Germline CDR1 LGHNA, CDR2 YSLEER. The CDR3 is 13 amino acids. In nucleotides, the CDR3 is TGCGCCAGCAGCACCCAGACAGCAGATACGCAGTATTTT. Encoded protein: CASSTQTADTQYF.

This clone has more than one count but fewer than ten. J is TRBJ2-3 and V is TRBV7-6; 9 bases agree with TRBD2. The germline V gene has CDR1 SGHVS and CDR2 FNYEAQ. CDR3 length: 18 residues. With 2 bases clipped from V and 2 bases from J, the junction kept 11 bases outside the gene matches. CDR3 protein: CASSLRGLAGQYTDTQYF. CDR3 nucleotides: TGTGCCAGCAGCTTACGCGGTCTAGCGGGGCAATACACAGATACGCAGTATTTT.

The CDR3 sequence: CAISDRGEETQYF. The CDR3 DNA reads as TGTGCCATCAGTGACAGGGGAGAAGAGACCCAGTACTTC. This sequence joins TRBV10-3 and TRBJ2-5; D might be TRBD1 (6 bases). Trimming removed 3 bases from V and 3 bases from J, with 8 bases in between. CDR1 and CDR2 (germline): ENHRY, SYGVKD. CDR3 length equals 13 residues.

The rearrangement uses TRBV5-4 and TRBJ2-5, with D possibly TRBD1 on 6 matching bases. Trimming took 0 bases from V and 5 from J, leaving 11 bases between them. The germline gives CDR1 SGHNT, CDR2 YYREEE (reference sequence). This CDR3 is built from 14 residues. In nucleotides, the CDR3 is TGTGCCAGCAGCTTGGCAGGGGCCGGGGAGACCCAGTACTTC. This sequence encodes CASSLAGAGETQYF.

V gene TRBV6-5 combines with J gene TRBJ1-1; D is unresolved. CDR1 is MNHEY, CDR2 SVGAGI, per germline. Trimming took off 2 bases at V and 0 bases at J, with 13 bases between the two ends. The CDR3 runs to 16 residues. CDR3 nucleotides: TGTGCCAGCAGTTACCAGATCATTGCCTTGAACACTGAAGCTTTCTTT. Protein product: CASSYQIIALNTEAFF.

The chain carries TRBV6-5 and TRBJ1-1, with D possibly TRBD1 on 6 matching bases. The CDR3 contains 14 residues. V lost 7 bases, J lost 9 bases, and 21 bases lay in between. Germline CDR1 reads MNHEY; CDR2 reads SVGAGI. CDR3 DNA sequence: TGTGCCAGCACTCAACAGGGAGGCGGGAGGAAAGCTTTCTTT. Protein sequence: CASTQQGGGRKAFF.

The rearrangement links TRBV6-5 to TRBJ2-7; 10 bases match TRBD1. Germline CDR1 and CDR2: MNHEY and SVGAGI. The junction had 9 bases not matched to a gene; V was cut back by 6 bases and J by 4 bases. This CDR3 spans 15 amino acids. CDR3 DNA sequence: TGTGCCAGCAGCAGGGGACAGGGGACCCCATACGAGCAGTACTTC. Protein product: CASSRGQGTPYEQYF.

This rearrangement joins TRBV7-2 to TRBJ1-2, with TRBD1 identical over 7 bases. CDR3 size: 15 residues. With 5 bases clipped from V and 4 bases from J, the junction kept 10 bases outside the gene matches. Germline V lookup: CDR1 SGHTA, CDR2 FQGNSA. The CDR3 loop reads CASSRGGGRRYGYTF. In DNA form, the CDR3 reads TGTGCCAGCAGCCGCGGAGGGGGCAGGCGCTATGGCTACACCTTC.

V usage is TRBV9 and J usage is TRBJ2-5; 7 nucleotides line up with TRBD2. V gave up 3 bases and J gave up 1 base; unmatched junction bases: 12. Germline assignment: CDR1 SGDLS and CDR2 YYNGEE. The CDR3 is 17 amino acids. In DNA form, the CDR3 reads TGTGCCAGCAGCGAGGGTAGGGCTAGCGGTTTCCAAGAGACCCAGTACTTC. Translated, it gives CASSEGRASGFQETQYF.

The chain couples TRBV5-1 to TRBJ1-4, with D possibly TRBD1 on 5 matching bases. Trimming took off 0 bases at V and 5 bases at J, with 11 bases between the two ends. This CDR3 spans 15 amino acids. Germline CDR1 is SGHRS and CDR2 is YFSETQ. CDR3 in amino acids: CASSLVGQKNEKLFF. CDR3 nucleotide sequence: TGCGCCAGCAGCTTGGTGGGGCAGAAAAATGAAAAACTGTTTTTT.

This clone was observed a handful of times. The CDR3 reads CASSLTGPGNTIYF. In nucleotides, the CDR3 is TGTGCCAGCAGCTTGACAGGGCCTGGAAACACCATATATTTT. The rearrangement uses TRBV7-9 and TRBJ1-3, with 7 bases lining up with TRBD1. Unmatched junction bases numbered 1, after V lost 3 bases and J lost 2 bases. The germline V gene encodes CDR1 SEHNR and CDR2 FQNEAQ (reference sequence). This CDR3 spans 14 amino acids.

This clone came up many times. The rearrangement links TRBV5-1 to TRBJ1-6, with D tentatively TRBD1 (5 bases). Germline V CDR1 and CDR2: SGHRS, YFSETQ. This CDR3 comprises 17 residues. V was shortened by 4 bases and J by 4 bases, with 18 bases between the two germline ends. The CDR3 here is CASSPQGGAGYNSPLHF. The CDR3 coding sequence is TGCGCCAGCAGCCCTCAGGGAGGGGCAGGGTATAATTCACCCCTCCACTTT.

This chain joins TRBV24-1 and TRBJ1-4; 9 nucleotides line up with TRBD1. Germline trimming cut 4 bases from V and 8 bases from J; bases unmatched to any gene: 7. Germline lookup yields CDR1 KGHDR and CDR2 SFDVKD. This CDR3 region has 15 residues. The CDR3: CATSESGTGYEKLFF. DNA for the CDR3: TGTGCCACCAGTGAGTCCGGGACAGGGTACGAAAAACTGTTTTTT.

The V call is TRBV2, the J call TRBJ1-4, with TRBD1 matching over 7 bases. Germline trimming cut 6 bases from V and 1 base from J; bases unmatched to any gene: 2. There are 14 residues in the CDR3. From germline, CDR1 is SNHLY and CDR2 FYNNEI. This chain's CDR3 is CASSNRGTNEKLFF. The CDR3 DNA sequence: TGTGCCAGCAGCAACAGGGGAACTAATGAAAAACTGTTTTTT.

Only a few counts were recorded for this clone. The rearrangement links TRBV18 to TRBJ1-5, with TRBD1 identical over 8 bases. This CDR3 has 16 residues. Looked up from germline, CDR1 is KGHSH and CDR2 is LQKENI. V was clipped by 3 bases and J by 3 bases; unmatched bases: 7. The DNA of the CDR3 is TGTGCCAGCTCACCTAGGGGACAGGAAAACAATCAGCCCCAGCATTTT. Residues: CASSPRGQENNQPQHF.

This chain links TRBV9 with TRBJ1-2; 9 nucleotides match TRBD1. The CDR3 extends over 17 amino acids. After removal of 2 bases from V and 4 bases from J, the junction contained 12 bases not matched to a gene. Germline V lookup: CDR1 SGDLS, CDR2 YYNGEE. The CDR3 loop reads CASSVLPTGGESYGYTF. CDR3 DNA: TGTGCCAGCAGCGTTCTCCCGACAGGGGGGGAATCCTATGGCTACACCTTC.

The gene calls are TRBV10-3 and TRBJ2-3; 8 bases are a match to TRBD2. Looked up from germline, CDR1 is ENHRY and CDR2 is SYGVKD. CDR3 length equals 15 residues. Unmatched junction bases numbered 4, after V lost 4 bases and J lost 1 base. The chain's CDR3 is CAISGKAGGTDTQYF. Here the CDR3 DNA reads TGTGCCATCAGTGGGAAAGCGGGGGGCACAGATACGCAGTATTTT.

The chain joins TRBV19 to TRBJ1-3; 7 positions agree with TRBD1. The CDR3 spans 15 residues. Germline loops: CDR1 LNHDA, CDR2 SQIVND (reference sequence). J gave up 0 bases and V 5 bases, and 4 bases lay outside the gene matches. This CDR3 is CASSGYRGSGNTIYF. CDR3 in DNA: TGTGCCAGTAGTGGCTACAGGGGCTCTGGAAACACCATATATTTT.

Here the CDR3 DNA reads TGTGCCAGCTCACCAAACGTGGTCAGGGGCTCTGGAAACACCATATATTTT. It yields the protein CASSPNVVRGSGNTIYF. The chain recombines TRBV18 with TRBJ1-3; TRBD1 might be the D (6 bases). V lost 2 bases and J lost 0, with 14 bases in between. The CDR3 is 17 residues long. CDR1 KGHSH and CDR2 LQKENI come from the germline V gene.

This clone appeared once. The rearrangement uses TRBV2 and TRBJ1-1; D not resolved. V lost 2 bases to trimming and J lost 3 bases, with 7 bases between them. The CDR3 length is 13 residues. Germline loops: CDR1 SNHLY, CDR2 FYNNEI. CDR3 DNA: TGTGCCAGCAGTGAATGGCGGGACACTGAAGCTTTCTTT. It translates to CASSEWRDTEAFF. Full variable domain (outside the CDR3, taken from reference TRBV2 and TRBJ1-1): EPEVTQTPSHQVTQMGQEVILRCVPISNHLYFYWYRQILGQKVEFLVSFYNNEISEKSEIFDDQFSVERPDGSNFTLKIRSTKLEDSAMYFCASSEWRDTEAFFGQGTRLTVV.

The CDR3 reads CASSPNNYGYTF. The CDR3 nucleotides read TGTGCCAGCAGCCCCAATAACTATGGCTACACCTTC. The chain recombines TRBV6-5 with TRBJ1-2; D gene unclear. Per germline, CDR1 MNHEY and CDR2 SVGAGI. The CDR3 has 12 amino acids. The V and J ends lost 6 bases and 1 base respectively, with 6 bases between them.

The V gene is TRBV29-1, the J gene TRBJ1-4, with D possibly TRBD1 on 5 matching bases. Trimming took 4 bases from V and 4 from J, leaving 10 bases between them. Germline loops: CDR1 SQVTM, CDR2 ANQGSEA. The CDR3 extends over 13 amino acids. CDR3 nucleotides: TGCAGCGTTGGCGGCCAGGGTAATGAAAAACTGTTTTTT. It yields the protein CSVGGQGNEKLFF.